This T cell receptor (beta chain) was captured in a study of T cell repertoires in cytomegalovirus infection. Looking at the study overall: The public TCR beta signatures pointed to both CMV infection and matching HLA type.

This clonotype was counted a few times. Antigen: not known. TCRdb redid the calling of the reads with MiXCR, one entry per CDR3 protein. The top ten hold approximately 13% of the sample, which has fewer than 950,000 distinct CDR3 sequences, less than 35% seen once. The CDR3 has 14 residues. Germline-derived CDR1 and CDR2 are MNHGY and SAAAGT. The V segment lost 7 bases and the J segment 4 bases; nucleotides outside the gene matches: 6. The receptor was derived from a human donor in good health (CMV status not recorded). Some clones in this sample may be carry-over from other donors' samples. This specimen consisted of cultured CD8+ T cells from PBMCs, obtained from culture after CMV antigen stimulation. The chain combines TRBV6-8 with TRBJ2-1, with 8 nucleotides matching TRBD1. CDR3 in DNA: TGTGCCAGCAAAGGACAGGGCATTTACAATGAGCAGTTCTTC. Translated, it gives CASKGQGIYNEQFF.